Included here is one T cell receptor (beta chain) sequence, with context. Per the authors' pipeline: Cell counts per sample came from amplifying reference gene primers. Profiled with immunoSEQ multiplex PCR; TCRdb holds only in-frame clones, not every one. V and J calls plus clone size are reproduced from that table; the DNA served to infer D and trimming. Among 200,000 to 300,000 clones listed, roughly 86% were seen once. The sample belongs to a study of blood T cell repertoires in COVID-19. Study background: PBMCs, B-cell-depleted T cells, or T cells provided the cDNA or gDNA that made up the material.

CDR1 is SGHNT, CDR2 YENEEA, per germline. The CDR3 is made up of 18 amino acids. Losses at the gene ends were 3 bases for V and 5 bases for J; bases not matched to a gene: 14. The clonotype originates from a woman aged 25 to 39 who had recovered from COVID-19. The chain joins TRBV11-3 to TRBJ2-2, with 8 nucleotides matching TRBD1. Sample: peripheral blood. The CDR3 loop reads CASSFTYPGTGETGELFF. CDR3 nucleotides: TGTGCCAGCAGCTTCACCTACCCCGGGACAGGCGAAACCGGGGAGCTGTTTTTT.